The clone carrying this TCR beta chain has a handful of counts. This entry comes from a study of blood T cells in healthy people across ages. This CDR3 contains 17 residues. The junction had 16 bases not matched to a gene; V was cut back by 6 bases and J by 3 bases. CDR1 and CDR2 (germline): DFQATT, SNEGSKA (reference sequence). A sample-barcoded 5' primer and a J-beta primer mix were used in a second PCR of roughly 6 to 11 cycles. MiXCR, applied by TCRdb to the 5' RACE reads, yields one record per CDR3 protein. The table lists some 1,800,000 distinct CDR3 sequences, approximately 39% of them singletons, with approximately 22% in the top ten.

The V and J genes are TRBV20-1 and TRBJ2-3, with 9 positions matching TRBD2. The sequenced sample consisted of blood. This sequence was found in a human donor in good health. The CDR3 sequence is CSAPGRGGAGSTDTQYF. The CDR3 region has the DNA TGCAGTGCCCCGGGGCGCGGGGGGGCCGGGTCAACAGATACGCAGTATTTT.